The 18 T cell receptor beta chains below come from one sample, sequenced in a study of response to subunit inactivated influenza vaccine. TCRdb re-called the RT-PCR reads through MiXCR, storing one row per CDR3 protein. Among 500,000 or so distinct CDR3 sequences listed, 16% were seen once. The starting material was CD4+ T cells sorted from PBMCs, obtained about 23 months after vaccination. The source is a man between 50 and 70 years old who received an inactivated influenza vaccine.

There are a few counts of this clonotype. The V gene is TRBV20-1, the J gene TRBJ2-5, with D perhaps matching TRBD1 or TRBD2 (5 bases each). Trimming cost V 5 bases and J 3 bases, with 13 bases left between them. The CDR3 consists of 13 residues. The germline V gene has CDR1 DFQATT and CDR2 SNEGSKA (reference sequence). As DNA, the CDR3 is TGCAGTGCTGTCCATGGGACGGAAGAGACCCAGTACTTC. Its translation: CSAVHGTEETQYF.

This clonotype has a count of ten or more. The rearrangement uses TRBV5-1 and TRBJ2-3; no clear D. Trimming stripped 2 bases from V and 4 bases from J, with 8 bases between. From germline, CDR1 is SGHRS and CDR2 YFSETQ. The CDR3 totals 13 residues. The CDR3 is CASSFIVPDTQYF. The CDR3 coding sequence is TGCGCCAGCAGCTTTATTGTCCCAGATACGCAGTATTTT.

The chain has TRBV12-3 or TRBV12-4 and TRBJ1-5; no clear D. With 3 bases removed from V and 2 bases from J, the gap between germline ends came to 11 bases. This CDR3 has 15 amino acids. The CDR3 DNA follows: TGTGCCAGCAGTTTGACCAGAAGGGGCAATCAGCCCCAGCATTTT. This codes for CASSLTRRGNQPQHF.

This clonotype was picked up a small number of times. The genes are TRBV5-5 and TRBJ2-7; possible D gene TRBD2, 6 bases. Germline assignment: CDR1 SGHKS and CDR2 YYEKEE (reference sequence). The CDR3 runs to 12 residues. The V end lost 4 bases, the J end lost 6 bases, and 11 bases lay between the germline ends. The CDR3 DNA is TGTGCCAGCAGCCCGGGGAGGAGCGAGCAGTACTTC. Amino acid sequence: CASSPGRSEQYF.

This sequence joins TRBV5-1 and TRBJ2-2; D possibly corresponds to TRBD1 (5 bases). CDR3 length: 18 residues. Germline values: CDR1 SGHRS, CDR2 YFSETQ. Deletions cut 3 bases from V and 4 bases from J, with 22 bases between. The CDR3 protein is CASSSRPPTLGATGELFF. The CDR3 coding sequence is TGCGCCAGCAGCTCCCGGCCCCCTACGTTAGGGGCCACCGGGGAGCTGTTTTTT. Complete variable domain (other parts from reference TRBV5-1 and TRBJ2-2): KAGVTQTPRYLIKTRGQQVTLSCSPISGHRSVSWYQQTPGQGLQFLFEYFSETQRNKGNFPGRFSGRQFSNSRSEMNVSTLELGDSALYLCASSSRPPTLGATGELFFGEGSRLTVL.

The chain links TRBV20-1 to TRBJ2-1; TRBD2 matches at 7 bases. The ends lost 0 bases at V and 0 bases at J; junction bases unmatched: 5. This CDR3 is built from 16 residues. Germline CDR1 is DFQATT and CDR2 is SNEGSKA (reference sequence). The DNA of the CDR3 is TGCAGTGCTAGAGAAGGCGGGAGCAGCTCCTACAATGAGCAGTTCTTC. The encoded protein is CSAREGGSSSYNEQFF.

This clonotype was seen a handful of times. The chain employs TRBV7-9 and TRBJ2-1, with TRBD2 identical over 14 bases. After removal of 4 bases from V and 9 bases from J, the junction contained 11 bases not matched to a gene. CDR1 is SEHNR and CDR2 is FQNEAQ in the germline V gene (reference sequence). This CDR3 region has 17 residues. The DNA of the CDR3 is TGTGCCAGCAGCTCCCCGACTAGCGGGGGGGCATCTGGTGAGCAGTTCTTC. It translates to CASSSPTSGGASGEQFF.

This clonotype was counted a few times. This chain links TRBV6-5 with TRBJ1-3; D possibly corresponds to TRBD1 (5 bases). The CDR3 extends over 15 amino acids. Germline assignment: CDR1 MNHEY and CDR2 SVGAGI. The V gene lost 1 base and the J gene lost 9 bases, with 16 bases spanning the gap. The DNA for the CDR3 is TGTGCCAGCAGTTACTATGGGGCCGGTCGGGGCACCATATATTTT. Its protein product is CASSYYGAGRGTIYF.

The genes are TRBV27 and TRBJ2-6, with D tentatively TRBD2 (6 bases). V lost 9 bases, J lost 1 base, and 19 bases lay in between. CDR1 is MNHEY, CDR2 SMNVEV, per germline (reference sequence). This CDR3 is built from 17 residues. CDR3: CASRLLGGPSGANVLTF. In DNA form, the CDR3 reads TGTGCCAGTCGACTCTTAGGAGGGCCGTCTGGGGCCAACGTCCTGACTTTC. The full variable domain, in which reference TRBV27 and TRBJ2-6 provide the parts outside the CDR3, is EAQVTQNPRYLITVTGKKLTVTCSQNMNHEYMSWYRQDPGLGLRQIYYSMNVEVTDKGDVPEGYKVSRKEKRNFPLILESPSPNQTSLYFCASRLLGGPSGANVLTFGAGSRLTVL.

Details on this clonotype: The CDR3 end shows no conserved phenylalanine or tryptophan, and so a read error is likely. The chain has TRBV12-3 or TRBV12-4 and TRBJ2-3; D gene unclear. The CDR3 loop spans 13 amino acids. V lost 2 bases and J lost 2, with 5 bases in between. CDR3 bases: TGTGCCAGCAGTTTAAGGCCCACAGATACGCAGTATTCT. Translating gives CASSLRPTDTQYS.

This sequence joins TRBV7-8 and TRBJ2-3; D is uncertain. Germline lookup yields CDR1 SGHVS and CDR2 FQNEAQ. The CDR3 is 13 amino acids. Between the trimmed V and J ends, which lost 5 bases and 3 bases, there was a span of 9 bases. CDR3 coding DNA: TGTGCCAGCAGCACCGCTAGGACAGATACGCAGTATTTT. Encoded protein: CASSTARTDTQYF.

The chain couples TRBV10-3 to TRBJ2-5; 7 bases agree with TRBD1. The V gene end was trimmed by 6 bases and the J gene end by 4 bases; junction bases not matched to a gene: 5. Germline CDR1 is ENHRY and CDR2 is SYGVKD. The length of the CDR3 is 13 residues. CDR3 sequence: CAIRDRQLETQYF. The DNA of the CDR3 is TGTGCCATCAGGGACAGGCAGCTAGAGACCCAGTACTTC.

The chain uses TRBV12-3 or TRBV12-4 and TRBJ1-5; perhaps TRBD1 as D (6 bases). Trimming shortened V by 5 bases and J by 3 bases, and 11 bases separated the two germline ends. The CDR3 totals 14 residues. The CDR3: CASSPSGVNQPQHF. The CDR3, as DNA: TGTGCCAGCAGTCCCTCAGGGGTCAATCAGCCCCAGCATTTT.

J is TRBJ2-5 and V is TRBV24-1; the match to TRBD2 covers 11 bases. The V gene end was trimmed by 4 bases and the J gene end by 3 bases; junction bases not matched to a gene: 9. In germline, CDR1 is KGHDR, CDR2 SFDVKD. This CDR3 has 17 amino acids. In DNA form, the CDR3 reads TGTGCCACCAGTGACTTCACTAGCGGGGGTCGTAAAGAGACCCAGTACTTC. This sequence encodes CATSDFTSGGRKETQYF.

The chain carries TRBV6-2 or TRBV6-3 and TRBJ1-1; the D gene is possibly TRBD1 (6 bases). Trimming took off 2 bases at V and 3 bases at J, with 10 bases between the two ends. In germline, CDR1 is MNHEY, CDR2 SVGEGT. The CDR3 is made up of 14 amino acids. The chain's CDR3 is CASSYQGRHTEAFF. CDR3 DNA: TGTGCCAGCAGTTACCAGGGGAGACACACTGAAGCTTTCTTT.

This clonotype was picked up a small number of times. CDR3 sequence: CSARKGLTDTQYF. The CDR3 DNA follows: TGCAGTGCTAGGAAGGGTTTGACAGATACGCAGTATTTT. V usage is TRBV20-1 and J usage is TRBJ2-3, with D hard to call. V was trimmed by 3 bases and J by 3 bases, leaving 10 bases between them. The CDR3 length is 13 residues. Germline V gives CDR1 DFQATT, CDR2 SNEGSKA (reference sequence).

The chain combines TRBV12-3 or TRBV12-4 with TRBJ1-1, with unresolved D. CDR3 length: 10 amino acids. V was shortened by 8 bases and J by 8 bases, with 9 bases between the two germline ends. CDR3 residues: CASGPSEAFF. The CDR3 nucleotides read TGTGCCAGCGGTCCGTCAGAAGCTTTCTTT.

The chain combines TRBV20-1 with TRBJ2-5; D is uncertain. CDR3 length equals 12 residues. V dropped 3 bases and J dropped 8 bases, with 13 bases sitting between them. CDR1 and CDR2 from the germline V gene are DFQATT and SNEGSKA (reference sequence). CDR3 amino acids: CSARTPADTQYF. CDR3 sequence (DNA): TGCAGTGCTAGGACCCCGGCGGATACCCAGTACTTC.